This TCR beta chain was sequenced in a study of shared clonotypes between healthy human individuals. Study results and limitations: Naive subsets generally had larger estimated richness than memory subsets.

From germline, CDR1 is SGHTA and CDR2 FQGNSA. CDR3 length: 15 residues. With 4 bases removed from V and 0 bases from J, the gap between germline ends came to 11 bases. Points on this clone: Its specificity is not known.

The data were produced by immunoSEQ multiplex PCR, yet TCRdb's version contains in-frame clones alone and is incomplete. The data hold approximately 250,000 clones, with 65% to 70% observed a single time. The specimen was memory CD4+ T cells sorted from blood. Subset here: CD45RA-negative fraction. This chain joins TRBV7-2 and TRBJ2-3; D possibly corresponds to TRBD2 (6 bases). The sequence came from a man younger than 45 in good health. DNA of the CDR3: TGTGCCAGCAGCTGGGGGGTTCCTAGCACAGATACGCAGTATTTT. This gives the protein CASSWGVPSTDTQYF.